A single sample is the source of the 25 T cell receptor beta chains below, sequenced in a study of T cell responses to AZD1222 COVID-19 vaccine. Generated by immunoSEQ multiplex PCR, the TCRdb table keeps only in-frame clones and is missing some. The repertoire holds approximately 110,000 clones, with about 90% as singletons. The specimen comprised peripheral blood, sampled 28 days after the second AZD1222 dose. The receptors stem from an adult who received the AZD1222 COVID-19 vaccine.

J is TRBJ1-3 and V is TRBV7-9; no clear D. V lost 5 bases to trimming and J lost 3 bases, with 8 bases between them. The CDR3 covers 13 residues. Germline loops: CDR1 SEHNR, CDR2 FQNEAQ (reference sequence). CDR3 bases: TGTGCCAGCAGCGGCGTCCTTGGAAACACCATATATTTT. This translates into CASSGVLGNTIYF.

The V and J genes are TRBV5-1 and TRBJ1-1; no clear D gene. CDR1 is SGHRS, CDR2 YFSETQ, per germline. CDR3 length: 15 amino acids. V lost 0 bases and J 8 bases, leaving 17 bases between the germline ends. The DNA of the CDR3 is TGCGCCAGCAGCTTGGCCGCGGGCGCTTTTGAGGAAGCTTTCTTT. This sequence encodes CASSLAAGAFEEAFF.

The chain links TRBV5-4 to TRBJ1-6; TRBD1 might be the D (6 bases). Germline CDR1 SGHNT, CDR2 YYREEE (reference sequence). V was trimmed by 4 bases and J by 9 bases, leaving 17 bases between them. The CDR3 runs 15 residues. The CDR3 here is CASSTKDGGLSPLHF. The CDR3, as DNA: TGTGCCAGCAGCACGAAGGACGGGGGGCTTTCACCCCTCCACTTT.

The J gene is TRBJ1-6, the V gene TRBV28, with 7 bases matching TRBD1. In germline, CDR1 is MDHEN, CDR2 SYDVKM. With V trimmed by 6 bases and J by 6 bases, 5 bases remained unmatched. CDR3 length: 14 residues. The DNA of the CDR3 is TGTGCCAGCAGATCGACAGGGATTAATTCACCCCTCCACTTT. It yields the protein CASRSTGINSPLHF.

The genes are TRBV5-1 and TRBJ1-6; 8 bases align to TRBD1. This CDR3 comprises 15 residues. The trim removed 5 bases at V and 7 bases at J, leaving 8 bases unmatched. CDR1 is SGHRS and CDR2 is YFSETQ in the germline V gene. CDR3 bases: TGCGCCAGCAGACACCGGACAGGGACAAATTCACCCCTCCACTTT. Protein sequence: CASRHRTGTNSPLHF.

This clone was seen a single time. The chain links TRBV15 to TRBJ1-2; D might be TRBD1 (6 bases). The CDR3 sequence is 13 residues long. With 0 bases removed from V and 9 bases from J, the gap between germline ends came to 11 bases. CDR1 LNHNV and CDR2 YYDKDF come from the germline V gene (reference sequence). CDR3 DNA sequence: TGTGCCACCAGCAGAGAACTCAGGGGCAGCTACACCTTC. Translation gives CATSRELRGSYTF. The full variable domain, completed using reference TRBV15 and TRBJ1-2, is DAMVIQNPRYQVTQFGKPVTLSCSQTLNHNVMYWYQQKSSQAPKLLFHYYDKDFNNEADTPDNFQSRRPNTSFCFLDIRSPGLGDTAMYLCATSRELRGSYTFGSGTRLTVV.

The chain recombines TRBV20-1 with TRBJ2-7; 9 bases map to TRBD2. J gave up 3 bases and V 6 bases, and 12 bases lay outside the gene matches. This CDR3 comprises 15 residues. The germline CDR1 and CDR2 sequences are DFQATT and SNEGSKA (reference sequence). DNA for the CDR3: TGCAGTGCGAGTAGGGCTAGCGGGAAGGGCTACGAGCAGTACTTC. This encodes CSASRASGKGYEQYF.

In the case of this clone: Other DNA sequences from this sample encode an identical CDR3 as well. J is TRBJ2-1 and V is TRBV7-2, with TRBD2 matching 8 bases. Germline CDR1 SGHTA, CDR2 FQGNSA. CDR3 size: 15 residues. After removal of 3 bases from V and 3 bases from J, the junction contained 4 bases not matched to a gene. The CDR3 spells CASSLATSGYNEQFF. CDR3 coding DNA: TGTGCCAGCAGCTTGGCAACTAGCGGCTACAATGAGCAGTTCTTC.

This clone turned up a few times. The chain recombines TRBV7-2 with TRBJ1-3, with 12 bases that match TRBD1. The junction had 10 bases not matched to a gene; V was cut back by 5 bases and J by 2 bases. This CDR3 region has 18 residues. Per the germline V gene, CDR1 is SGHTA and CDR2 is FQGNSA. CDR3 DNA sequence: TGTGCCAGCAGCCCAGAGGGACAGGGGGCGGTAACTGGAAACACCATATATTTT. This gives the protein CASSPEGQGAVTGNTIYF.

This sequence joins TRBV6-1 and TRBJ2-3; D unclear. V lost 3 bases and J lost 1, with 5 bases in between. The CDR3 is 13 amino acids. Per germline, CDR1 MNHNS and CDR2 SASEGT. As DNA, the CDR3 is TGTGCCAGCAGTGACAGACGCACAGATACGCAGTATTTT. It codes for CASSDRRTDTQYF.

The gene calls are TRBV5-1 and TRBJ2-3; TRBD2 matches at 14 bases. Germline lookup yields CDR1 SGHRS and CDR2 YFSETQ. V lost 4 bases and J lost 3; bases outside the gene matches: 4. CDR3 size: 16 residues. The DNA of the CDR3 is TGCGCCAGCAGCATAGGGACTAGCGGGAGTACAGATACGCAGTATTTT. As protein: CASSIGTSGSTDTQYF. Full variable domain (missing parts from reference TRBV5-1 and TRBJ2-3): KAGVTQTPRYLIKTRGQQVTLSCSPISGHRSVSWYQQTPGQGLQFLFEYFSETQRNKGNFPGRFSGRQFSNSRSEMNVSTLELGDSALYLCASSIGTSGSTDTQYFGPGTRLTVL.

This clone turned up a few times. The J gene is TRBJ1-5, the V gene TRBV4-1, with TRBD1 as a possible D gene (5 bases). The CDR3 extends over 17 amino acids. V lost 0 bases and J 2 bases, leaving 14 bases between the germline ends. CDR1 is MGHRA and CDR2 is YSYEKL in the germline V gene. The CDR3 loop reads CASSQDGGLGGNQPQHF. The CDR3, as DNA: TGCGCCAGCAGCCAAGATGGAGGGCTGGGGGGCAATCAGCCCCAGCATTTT.

The table lists this clone with a few counts. This chain connects TRBV7-2 to TRBJ2-3; TRBD2 might be the D (7 bases). Germline assignment: CDR1 SGHTA and CDR2 FQGNSA. Trimming left V 6 bases short and J 5 bases short, with 9 bases between. CDR3 length equals 12 residues. The CDR3 loop is CASRGGGDTQYF. CDR3 sequence (DNA): TGTGCCAGCAGAGGGGGGGGAGATACGCAGTATTTT. The variable domain in full, with the rest retrieved from reference TRBV7-2 and TRBJ2-3, is GAGVSQSPSNKVTEKGKDVELRCDPISGHTALYWYRQSLGQGLEFLIYFQGNSAPDKSGLPSDRFSAERTGGSVSTLTIQRTQQEDSAVYLCASRGGGDTQYFGPGTRLTVL.

In DNA form, the CDR3 reads TGTGCCAGCATGGTCAGGGTCGATCAGCCCCAGCATTTT. Translating it yields CASMVRVDQPQHF. The chain couples TRBV6-5 to TRBJ1-5; possible D gene TRBD1, 5 bases. Trimming left V 7 bases short and J 5 bases short, with 12 bases between. This CDR3 region has 13 residues. Germline values: CDR1 MNHEY, CDR2 SVGAGI.

V and J are TRBV6-5 and TRBJ2-7; 9 positions agree with TRBD2. This CDR3 has 15 amino acids. CDR1 and CDR2 (germline): MNHEY, SVGAGI. V gave up 1 base and J gave up 4 bases; unmatched junction bases: 5. CDR3 DNA sequence: TGTGCCAGCAGTTACTATAGCGGGAGTAGTTACGAGCAGTACTTC. It translates to CASSYYSGSSYEQYF.

V is TRBV10-3 and J is TRBJ2-3, with D hard to call. The CDR3 totals 12 residues. CDR1 and CDR2 from the germline V gene are ENHRY and SYGVKD. The ends were cut back, 6 bases at V and 4 bases at J, with 8 bases in the middle. The CDR3 here is CAIRGQPDTQYF. CDR3 DNA: TGTGCCATCAGGGGCCAGCCAGATACGCAGTATTTT.

The chain links TRBV7-9 to TRBJ2-7; TRBD2 might be the D (6 bases). Between the trimmed V and J ends, which lost 8 bases and 2 bases, there was a span of 25 bases. The CDR3 totals 17 residues. The germline CDR1 and CDR2 sequences are SEHNR and FQNEAQ (reference sequence). CDR3 in DNA: TGTGCCAGCGGAGCGGGCACGGTGGGAGGTATAACCTACGAGCAGTACTTC. This translates into CASGAGTVGGITYEQYF.

This chain joins TRBV6-2 or TRBV6-3 and TRBJ2-7; 8 bases match TRBD2. The CDR3 contains 15 residues. CDR1 and CDR2 (germline): MNHEY, SVGEGT. Trimming took 5 bases from V and 3 from J; bases not matched to a gene: 9. CDR3 loop: CASSHRREVGYEQYF. Written as DNA, the CDR3 is TGTGCCAGCAGTCACAGGCGGGAGGTGGGCTACGAGCAGTACTTC.

The chain combines TRBV9 with TRBJ1-2, with 9 bases lining up with TRBD1. V dropped 5 bases and J dropped 2; count of bases not matched to a gene: 10. CDR1 is SGDLS, CDR2 YYNGEE, per germline. The CDR3 runs 16 residues. The CDR3 spells CASRTGTGPINYGYTF. CDR3 DNA sequence: TGTGCCAGCAGGACTGGGACAGGGCCGATAAACTATGGCTACACCTTC. The complete variable domain, with remaining parts taken from reference TRBV9 and TRBJ1-2, reads DSGVTQTPKHLITATGQRVTLRCSPRSGDLSVYWYQQSLDQGLQFLIQYYNGEERAKGNILERFSAQQFPDLHSELNLSSLELGDSALYFCASRTGTGPINYGYTFGSGTRLTVV.

CDR3 loop: CASAVVLHEQFF. CDR3 sequence (DNA): TGTGCCAGCGCGGTTGTTTTACATGAGCAGTTCTTC. The rearrangement links TRBV2 to TRBJ2-1; D ambiguous. Trimming removed 8 bases at V and 8 bases at J, with 13 bases between. Germline V lookup: CDR1 SNHLY, CDR2 FYNNEI. The CDR3 sequence is 12 residues long.

This rearrangement joins TRBV3-1 (or the pseudogene TRBV3-2) to TRBJ1-6; D is undetermined. Between the trimmed V and J ends, which lost 9 bases and 10 bases, there was a span of 13 bases. The CDR3 is 12 amino acids. CDR1 LGHDT and CDR2 YNNKEL come from the germline V gene (reference sequence). CDR3 DNA: TGTGCCAGTGGCCCGAGGAGATCACCCCTCCACTTT. Protein product: CASGPRRSPLHF.

There are a few counts of this clone. The chain is built from TRBV18 and TRBJ2-5, with D tentatively TRBD2 (5 bases). CDR1 and CDR2 from the germline V gene are KGHSH and LQKENI. The CDR3 contains 14 residues. Trimming removed 2 bases from V and 5 bases from J, with 12 bases in between. The CDR3 DNA sequence: TGTGCCAGCTCACCAGGGGAGAGAGTGGAGACCCAGTACTTC. Its protein is CASSPGERVETQYF.

This chain uses TRBV15 with TRBJ1-5; TRBD1 might be the D (6 bases). The V and J ends lost 5 bases and 3 bases respectively, with 11 bases between them. CDR1 is LNHNV and CDR2 is YYDKDF in the germline V gene (reference sequence). The CDR3 extends over 14 amino acids. The DNA of the CDR3 is TGTGCCACCAGCGAACAGGGTTACAATCAGCCCCAGCATTTT. Protein: CATSEQGYNQPQHF.

The chain has TRBV11-3 and TRBJ2-5; 7 positions match TRBD2. Germline lookup yields CDR1 SGHNT and CDR2 YENEEA. There are 15 residues in the CDR3. The J segment lost 5 bases and the V segment lost 0 bases, leaving 6 bases of the junction unmatched. The CDR3 nucleotides read TGTGCCAGCAGCTTAGACCCGACTAGCAGCGAGACCCAGTACTTC. It specifies CASSLDPTSSETQYF.

V and J are TRBV29-1 and TRBJ2-7; D perhaps matches TRBD1 (5 bases). Deletions cut 6 bases from V and 0 bases from J, with 12 bases between. The CDR3 is 13 residues long. Germline CDR1 is SQVTM and CDR2 is ANQGSEA. The CDR3: CSVRTRSSYEQYF. The DNA of the CDR3 is TGCAGCGTCAGGACAAGAAGCTCCTACGAGCAGTACTTC.